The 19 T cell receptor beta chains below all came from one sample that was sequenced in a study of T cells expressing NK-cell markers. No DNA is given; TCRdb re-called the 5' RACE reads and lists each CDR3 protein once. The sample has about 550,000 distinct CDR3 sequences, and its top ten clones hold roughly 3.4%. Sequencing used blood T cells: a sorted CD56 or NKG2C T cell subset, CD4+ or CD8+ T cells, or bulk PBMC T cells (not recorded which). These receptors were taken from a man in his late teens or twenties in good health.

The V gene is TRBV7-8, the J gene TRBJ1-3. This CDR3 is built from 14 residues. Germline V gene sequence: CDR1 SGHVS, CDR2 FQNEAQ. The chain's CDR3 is CASSSLNSGNTIYF.

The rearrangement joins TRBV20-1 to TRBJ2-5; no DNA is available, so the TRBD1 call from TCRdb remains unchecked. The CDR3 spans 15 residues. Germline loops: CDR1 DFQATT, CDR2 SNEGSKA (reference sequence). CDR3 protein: CSVGALAKPKETQYF.

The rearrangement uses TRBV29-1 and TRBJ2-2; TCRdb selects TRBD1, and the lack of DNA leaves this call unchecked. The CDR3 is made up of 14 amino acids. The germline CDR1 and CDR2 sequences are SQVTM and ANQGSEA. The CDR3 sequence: CSARVGERTGELFF.

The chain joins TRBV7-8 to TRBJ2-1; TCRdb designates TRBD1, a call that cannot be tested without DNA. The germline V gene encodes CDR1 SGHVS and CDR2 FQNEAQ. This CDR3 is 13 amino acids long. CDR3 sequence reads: CASSSYRQGEQFF.

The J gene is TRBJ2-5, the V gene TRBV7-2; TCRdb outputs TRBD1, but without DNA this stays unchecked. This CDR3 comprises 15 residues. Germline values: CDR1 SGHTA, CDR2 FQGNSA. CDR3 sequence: CASSLEDRGLETQYF.

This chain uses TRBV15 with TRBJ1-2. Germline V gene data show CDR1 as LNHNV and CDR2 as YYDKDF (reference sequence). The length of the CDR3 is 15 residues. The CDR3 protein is CATSRDGVSGDGYTF.

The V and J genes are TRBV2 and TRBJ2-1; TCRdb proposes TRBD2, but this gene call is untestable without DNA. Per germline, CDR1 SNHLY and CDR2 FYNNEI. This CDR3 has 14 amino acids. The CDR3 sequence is CASSRAGELGEQFF.

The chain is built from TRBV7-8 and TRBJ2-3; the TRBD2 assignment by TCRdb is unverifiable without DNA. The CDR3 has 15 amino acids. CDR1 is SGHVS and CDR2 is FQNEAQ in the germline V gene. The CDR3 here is CASSSEREVPDTQYF.

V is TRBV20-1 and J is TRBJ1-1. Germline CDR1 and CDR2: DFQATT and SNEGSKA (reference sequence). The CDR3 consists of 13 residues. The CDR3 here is CSAGAGYDTEAFF.

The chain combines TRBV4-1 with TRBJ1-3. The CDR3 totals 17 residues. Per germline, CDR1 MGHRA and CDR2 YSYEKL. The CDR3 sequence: CASSQDFLTDSGNTIYF.

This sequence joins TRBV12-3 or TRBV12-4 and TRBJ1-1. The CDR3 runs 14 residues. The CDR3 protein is CASTLLSSNTEAFF.

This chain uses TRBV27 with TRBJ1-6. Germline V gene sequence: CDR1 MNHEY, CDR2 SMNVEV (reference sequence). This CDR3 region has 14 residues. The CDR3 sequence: CASSSQIGNSPLHF.

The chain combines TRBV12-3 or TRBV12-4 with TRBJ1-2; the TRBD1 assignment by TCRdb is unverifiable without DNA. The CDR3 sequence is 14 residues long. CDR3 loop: CASSLVGALAGYTF.

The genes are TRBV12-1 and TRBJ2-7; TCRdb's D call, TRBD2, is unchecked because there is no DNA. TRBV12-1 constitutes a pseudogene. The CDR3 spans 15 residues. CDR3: CASSSPHGGGYEQYF.

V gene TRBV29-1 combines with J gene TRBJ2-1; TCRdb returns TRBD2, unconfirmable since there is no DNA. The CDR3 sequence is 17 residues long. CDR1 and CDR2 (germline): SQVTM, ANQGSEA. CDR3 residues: CSVDGAGGAISGDEQFF.

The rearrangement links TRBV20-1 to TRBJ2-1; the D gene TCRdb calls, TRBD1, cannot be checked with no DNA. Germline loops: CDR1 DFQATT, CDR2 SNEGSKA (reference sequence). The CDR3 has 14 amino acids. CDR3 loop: CSAGDTAKGNEQFF.

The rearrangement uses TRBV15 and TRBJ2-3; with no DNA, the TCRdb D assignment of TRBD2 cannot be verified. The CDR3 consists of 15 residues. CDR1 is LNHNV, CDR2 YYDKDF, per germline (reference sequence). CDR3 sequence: CATSIRVARSDTQYF.

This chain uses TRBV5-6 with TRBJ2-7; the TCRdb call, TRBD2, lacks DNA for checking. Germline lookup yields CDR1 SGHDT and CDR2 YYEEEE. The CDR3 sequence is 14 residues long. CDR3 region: CASGVARISYEQYF.

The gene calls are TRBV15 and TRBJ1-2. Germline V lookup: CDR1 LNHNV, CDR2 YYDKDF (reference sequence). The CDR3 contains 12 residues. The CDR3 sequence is CATSRDMDHYTF.